What follows is one T cell receptor beta chain and its context. The sample belongs to a study of T-cell memory formation after mild COVID-19. TCRdb independently ran MiXCR on the 5' RACE reads; one entry per CDR3 protein. The sample lists 450,000 or so distinct CDR3 sequences; 20% to 25% were seen once. Germline V lookup: CDR1 LGHDT, CDR2 YNNKEL (reference sequence). The length of the CDR3 is 13 residues. The V gene lost 4 bases and the J gene lost 5 bases, with 11 bases spanning the gap. Source material: PBMCs or a T cell subset sorted from them (not recorded which). The J gene is TRBJ2-5, the V gene TRBV3-1; the D is unclear. The receptor's source is an adult woman who had mild COVID-19 (a few samples of this study predate the infection). Cell type and time point are not known. This CDR3 reads CASSLILSETQYF. The CDR3 coding sequence is TGTGCCAGCAGCCTCATCCTGTCGGAGACCCAGTACTTC.